This record concerns one T cell receptor beta chain sequence. Its antigen remains undetermined. Within one base of it there is no much larger clone, and no base qualities were kept. The label giving this sample's time point can be read as: cycle 2 day 1 (C2D1) of nivolumab. Relapse after autologous stem cell transplantation had occurred in all trial patients, and cohorts A, B and C were distinguished by prior brentuximab vedotin exposure. A total of more than 55 patients with relapsed/refractory classical Hodgkin lymphoma made up the trial cohort, and each patient's best overall response was complete response, partial response or progressive disease. In the multi-cohort phase II CheckMate 205 trial, trial patients received single-agent nivolumab. An independent review committee assessed best overall response by applying the 2007 International Working Group response criteria. PBMCs from the trial were collected at three points: immediately before nivolumab initiation (C1D1), and during therapy at cycle 2 day 1 and cycle 4 day 1. Peripheral blood was collected in 8 mL Vacutainer Cell Preparation Tubes, from which PBMCs were isolated by centrifugation and then cryopreserved.

Genomic DNA was extracted with the Qiagen DNeasy kit from unsorted PBMCs and from negatively selected CD4+ and CD8+ fractions. Amplification of TCR beta CDR3 regions was done by immunoSEQ multiplex PCR with primers that anneal to V and J segments. A synthetic immune receptor repertoire was used to minimize amplification bias, and any remaining bias was removed computationally after sequencing. The study's processing was this. Custom Python scripts were used to quantify repertoire diversity as the Shannon entropy index. Unsorted, CD4+ and CD8+ repertoires were analyzed separately, except for combined analyses in which CD4+ and CD8+ sequences were merged in silico. Clonal expansion was defined as a frequency increase of at least 2-fold after treatment compared with C1D1, and clones undetected at baseline were assigned a pseudocount of 0.5. Singleton clones were defined as clones with 0 or 1 copy at C1D1, and non-singleton clones were defined as clones with 2 or more copies. Clones expanded in unsorted samples were annotated as CD4+, CD8+ or unknown by matching protein sequences in sorted samples from the same patient. Wilcoxon tests were applied to paired samples to test diversity changes from C1D1 to C4D1. The immuneACCESS repertoire file appears here via TCRdb, limited to in-frame rearrangements. These files lack a portion of the clones; in checked studies, under half of the deficit traces to unresolved V genes, and the cause of the others is not known. D and trimming come from the DNA, and the V and J calls and clone size come from that table. Counted in this sample were about 85,000 clones; 80% to 95% of them appeared once. Of the sample, approximately 2.4% falls within the top ten clones.

V is cut back by 10 bases and J by 5 bases, with 15 bases in the junction unmatched. From the cysteine through the phenylalanine, the CDR3 covers 16 amino acids. Only the CDR3 DNA stays, 48 bases, in frame from base 1. The CDR1 and CDR2 encoded by the germline V gene are SGHDT and YYEEEE. This entry comes from a study of PD-1 blockade in classical Hodgkin lymphoma (TCRdb year 2020). The study in broad terms: Nivolumab dosing was 3 mg/kg intravenously every 2 weeks, continuing until either disease progression or unacceptable toxicity. A peripheral blood immune signature of response to PD-1 blockade in classical Hodgkin lymphoma was defined using TCR beta sequencing and CyTOF. On the study overall, not on this receptor specifically: Diversity was lower in patients who began nivolumab less than 1 year after ASCT, so these patients were left out of later analyses to avoid confounding by immune reconstitution. Trial patients achieving complete response had baseline diversity similar to newly diagnosed patients, whereas partial responders and progressors had significantly lower diversity. The study was restricted to a single clinical trial cohort, and the causes of repertoire differences, possibly disease activity or prior therapy, were left undefined. Baseline TCR diversity was reported to be lower in newly diagnosed patients than in healthy donors and to be lower still in relapsed/refractory patients. By C4D1, a significant rise was seen in CD4+ TCR diversity but not in CD8+ TCR diversity (p=0.0027 vs p=0.16), and the rise was most apparent among complete responders (p=0.02).

The TCR was taken from a human donor with classical Hodgkin lymphoma. This sample comprised peripheral blood mononuclear cells (PBMCs), obtained before the second cycle of nivolumab. This receptor chain uses TRBV5-6 and TRBJ2-5; 12 junctional bases match TRBD1. The sequenced DNA is TGTGCCGGCAACTCCCGGGACAGGGGGCGCCGGGAGACCCAGTACTTC. This gives the protein CAGNSRDRGRRETQYF.